What follows are 29 T cell receptor beta chains derived from one specimen sequenced in a study of shared clonotypes between healthy human individuals. Sequenced by immunoSEQ multiplex PCR; TCRdb stores in-frame clones only, minus some. The table shows 300,000 to 400,000 clones, with around two thirds occurring only once. The sequenced material came from memory CD4+ T cells sorted from blood. Subset denoted: CD45RA-negative fraction. These receptors all come from a man aged 30-40 years in good health.

The chain carries TRBV5-1 and TRBJ1-1; D uncertain. V was pared by 7 bases and J by 0 bases, with 16 bases between. Germline V CDR1 and CDR2: SGHRS, YFSETQ. This CDR3 region has 15 residues. CDR3 protein: CASSTRPTMNTEAFF. CDR3 in DNA: TGCGCCAGCTCTACGAGACCGACTATGAACACTGAAGCTTTCTTT.

For this clone: This sample includes further DNA sequences coding for the same CDR3. The chain carries TRBV18 and TRBJ2-5; 14 bases agree with TRBD2. The trim removed 3 bases at V and 2 bases at J, leaving 5 bases unmatched. Germline V CDR1 and CDR2: KGHSH, LQKENI. The CDR3 consists of 17 residues. CDR3 sequence: CASSPGTSGSGQETQYF. Here the CDR3 DNA reads TGTGCCAGCTCACCGGGGACTAGCGGGAGTGGGCAAGAGACCCAGTACTTC.

The V and J genes are TRBV5-5 and TRBJ1-1, with D unclear. Trimming cost V 3 bases and J 0 bases, with 18 bases left between them. Germline V gene lookup returns CDR1 SGHKS and CDR2 YYEKEE (reference sequence). CDR3 size: 17 residues. CDR3 nucleotides: TGTGCCAGCAGCTCCTTTTTGGGTCAGACCATGAACACTGAAGCTTTCTTT. The encoded protein is CASSSFLGQTMNTEAFF.

V and J are TRBV5-1 and TRBJ2-1, with TRBD1 matching over 9 bases. The CDR3 is 16 residues long. Trimming removed 2 bases from V and 5 bases from J; junction bases left unmatched: 8. CDR1 and CDR2 from the germline V gene are SGHRS and YFSETQ. The CDR3 region is CASSLQGQGGNNEQFF. In nucleotides, the CDR3 is TGCGCCAGCAGCTTACAGGGACAGGGCGGGAACAATGAGCAGTTCTTC.

This chain connects TRBV19 to TRBJ1-5, with 8 bases matching TRBD1. V shed 10 bases and J 6 bases; nucleotides not matched to a gene: 8. This CDR3 comprises 13 residues. Looked up from germline, CDR1 is LNHDA and CDR2 is SQIVND (reference sequence). CDR3 coding DNA: TGTGCCACCTCAGCGGACAGGGTTCAGCCCCAGCATTTT. Its protein product is CATSADRVQPQHF.

V usage is TRBV6-1 and J usage is TRBJ2-3, with D unresolved. Trimming stripped 6 bases from V and 0 bases from J, with 10 bases between. Germline V gene sequence: CDR1 MNHNS, CDR2 SASEGT. The CDR3 extends over 14 amino acids. CDR3 nucleotides: TGTGCCAGCAGGCCTGACCTAAGCACAGATACGCAGTATTTT. The encoded protein is CASRPDLSTDTQYF.

A word on this clone: This likely came from a read error, as a far larger clone is one base away. Here the CDR3 reads CASNLVALQRDGDEQYF. The CDR3 bases are TGTGCCAGCAACTTGGTAGCCCTCCAGCGGGATGGGGACGAGCAGTACTTC. V gene TRBV5-5 combines with J gene TRBJ2-7; 7 bases align to TRBD2. The CDR3 sequence is 17 residues long. CDR1 SGHKS and CDR2 YYEKEE come from the germline V gene (reference sequence).

This chain connects TRBV28 to TRBJ2-3; the D gene is possibly TRBD2 (6 bases). The CDR3 has 14 residues. Germline-derived CDR1 and CDR2 are MDHEN and SYDVKM. The germline V and J ends were trimmed by 2 bases and 5 bases, with 11 bases remaining between them. The CDR3 DNA sequence: TGTGCCAGCAGTTTAACGACTAGGGAAGATACGCAGTATTTT. Its translation is CASSLTTREDTQYF.

In its sample, this clone was seen a few times. This sample also contains other DNA sequences that code for the same CDR3. Here the CDR3 DNA reads TGCGCCAGCAGCCGGACTAGCGGGAACACCGGGGAGCTGTTTTTT. Its translation is CASSRTSGNTGELFF. The chain couples TRBV5-1 to TRBJ2-2; 10 nucleotides agree with TRBD2. The CDR3 contains 15 residues. V was pared by 4 bases and J by 1 base, with 1 base of the junction left unmatched. CDR1 is SGHRS, CDR2 YFSETQ, per germline.

The J gene is TRBJ2-3, the V gene TRBV7-2; 10 bases are a match to TRBD2. This CDR3 has 15 amino acids. V was pared by 0 bases and J by 5 bases, with 2 bases of the junction left unmatched. Germline CDR1 is SGHTA and CDR2 is FQGNSA. The DNA of the CDR3 is TGTGCCAGCAGCTTAGCACGGACTAGCGGAGATACGCAGTATTTT. This codes for CASSLARTSGDTQYF. The full variable domain, with the rest looked up from reference TRBV7-2 and TRBJ2-3, is GAGVSQSPSNKVTEKGKDVELRCDPISGHTALYWYRQSLGQGLEFLIYFQGNSAPDKSGLPSDRFSAERTGGSVSTLTIQRTQQEDSAVYLCASSLARTSGDTQYFGPGTRLTVL.

This clone was seen only a few times. This sequence joins TRBV6-5 and TRBJ2-4; 8 bases line up with TRBD1. Germline CDR1 and CDR2: MNHEY and SVGAGI. V was clipped by 6 bases and J by 6 bases; unmatched bases: 7. CDR3 length: 14 amino acids. In DNA, the CDR3 is TGTGCCAGCAGGAAGACAGGGGCGGGAAACATTCAGTACTTC. Its protein product is CASRKTGAGNIQYF.

The J gene is TRBJ2-2, the V gene TRBV6-5; 7 bases map to TRBD1. CDR1 is MNHEY, CDR2 SVGAGI, per germline. After removal of 0 bases from V and 6 bases from J, the junction contained 7 bases not matched to a gene. The CDR3 runs 16 residues. As DNA, the CDR3 is TGTGCCAGCAGTTACTCGACAGGGCTCCCCGCCGGGGAGCTGTTTTTT. Its protein product is CASSYSTGLPAGELFF.

This chain connects TRBV9 to TRBJ2-7; 12 bases are a match to TRBD2. J was trimmed by 5 bases and V by 2 bases; bases with no gene match: 5. In germline, CDR1 is SGDLS, CDR2 YYNGEE. The CDR3 is 15 amino acids. CDR3 DNA: TGTGCCAGCAGCGTGTCTAGCGGGAGGGCCGACGAGCAGTACTTC. It translates to CASSVSSGRADEQYF.

The chain combines TRBV2 with TRBJ2-1; D not certain. The CDR3 contains 13 residues. Germline V gene lookup returns CDR1 SNHLY and CDR2 FYNNEI. Trimming shortened V by 10 bases and J by 8 bases, and 18 bases separated the two germline ends. CDR3 in DNA: TGTGCCACCAAAGTCCTGGTATCCGATGAGCAGTTCTTC. Translating gives CATKVLVSDEQFF. The entire variable domain, with the rest obtained from reference TRBV2 and TRBJ2-1, is as follows: EPEVTQTPSHQVTQMGQEVILRCVPISNHLYFYWYRQILGQKVEFLVSFYNNEISEKSEIFDDQFSVERPDGSNFTLKIRSTKLEDSAMYFCATKVLVSDEQFFGPGTRLTVL.

The rearrangement links TRBV10-3 to TRBJ2-1; D remains unclear. The V gene's germline CDR1 is ENHRY and CDR2 SYGVKD. The CDR3 is made up of 14 amino acids. The V gene lost 7 bases and the J gene lost 6 bases, with 16 bases spanning the gap. In DNA, the CDR3 is TGTGCCATCAAGATAGGCCCTACGGGCAATGAGCAGTTCTTC. As protein: CAIKIGPTGNEQFF.

The chain links TRBV5-4 to TRBJ2-1; the D is unclear. The CDR3 is 14 amino acids. Trimming took 1 base from V and 8 from J, leaving 13 bases between them. CDR1 is SGHNT and CDR2 is YYREEE in the germline V gene (reference sequence). The CDR3 DNA follows: TGTGCCAGCAGCTTGTCCGGGCCCGGCGATGAGCAGTTCTTC. Its translation: CASSLSGPGDEQFF.

The CDR3 loop reads CASSLESHFHEQFF. The CDR3 nucleotides read TGTGCCAGCAGCTTAGAATCCCATTTCCATGAGCAGTTCTTC. The chain carries TRBV11-3 and TRBJ2-1; the D is unclear. Germline CDR1 is SGHNT and CDR2 is YENEEA. V lost 0 bases and J 8 bases, leaving 11 bases between the germline ends. The CDR3 is made up of 14 amino acids. The full variable domain, in which reference TRBV11-3 and TRBJ2-1 provide the parts outside the CDR3, is EAGVVQSPRYKIIEKKQPVAFWCNPISGHNTLYWYLQNLGQGPELLIRYENEEAVDDSQLPKDRFSAERLKGVDSTLKIQPAELGDSAVYLCASSLESHFHEQFFGPGTRLTVL.

CDR3 protein: CASTPRRSNYGYTF. The CDR3 coding sequence is TGTGCCAGCACCCCTCGACGGTCTAACTATGGCTACACCTTC. The chain joins TRBV28 to TRBJ1-2; D is undetermined. Germline assignment: CDR1 MDHEN and CDR2 SYDVKM. The CDR3 loop spans 14 amino acids. The germline V and J ends were trimmed by 7 bases and 0 bases, with 12 bases remaining between them.

This chain uses TRBV6-1 with TRBJ2-1; TRBD2 aligns across 7 bases. The CDR3 loop spans 14 amino acids. Germline values: CDR1 MNHNS, CDR2 SASEGT. V was pared by 8 bases and J by 2 bases, with 6 bases of the junction left unmatched. The CDR3 reads CASHAGEAYNEQFF. The CDR3, as DNA: TGTGCCAGCCACGCGGGAGAGGCCTACAATGAGCAGTTCTTC.

This clone was observed many times. The chain joins TRBV18 to TRBJ2-1, with TRBD2 as a possible D gene (5 bases). CDR1 is KGHSH, CDR2 LQKENI, per germline. The CDR3 runs 17 residues. V lost 4 bases, J lost 0 bases, and 16 bases lay in between. CDR3 coding DNA: TGTGCCAGCTCACGCCTCTCGAGGGCGAGCTCCTACAATGAGCAGTTCTTC. The encoded protein is CASSRLSRASSYNEQFF.

This clone was detected ten times or more. The rearrangement uses TRBV5-1 and TRBJ2-3; TRBD2 might be the D (6 bases). The CDR3 is 14 residues long. Germline V lookup: CDR1 SGHRS, CDR2 YFSETQ. Trimming stripped 5 bases from V and 3 bases from J, with 13 bases between. CDR3 nucleotide sequence: TGCGCCAGCAGTGGGGGGATTCGAACAGATACGCAGTATTTT. Protein: CASSGGIRTDTQYF.

As concerns this clone: Distinct nucleotide sequences in the sample also encode this CDR3. CDR3 in DNA: TGCGCCAGCAGCTCTAGCGGGAGTCGTTCCTACGAGCAGTACTTC. It codes for CASSSSGSRSYEQYF. The chain is built from TRBV5-1 and TRBJ2-7; 10 nucleotides align to TRBD2. Germline-derived CDR1 and CDR2 are SGHRS and YFSETQ. The CDR3 consists of 15 residues. The V gene end was trimmed by 3 bases and the J gene end by 1 base; junction bases not matched to a gene: 4.

This chain links TRBV4-2 with TRBJ2-7; D is possibly TRBD1 (6 bases). The germline gives CDR1 LGHNA, CDR2 YNFKEQ. This CDR3 is built from 13 residues. The V end lost 0 bases, the J end lost 8 bases, and 11 bases lay between the germline ends. CDR3: CASSQETGRQQYF. The DNA for the CDR3 is TGTGCCAGCAGCCAAGAAACAGGGCGGCAGCAGTACTTC.

The sample holds one count of this clone. V is TRBV6-5 and J is TRBJ1-2; TRBD1 is a possible D gene (5 bases). V was shortened by 5 bases and J by 8 bases, with 18 bases between the two germline ends. The CDR3 runs to 14 residues. Germline CDR1 MNHEY, CDR2 SVGAGI. The CDR3 protein is CASSDPGTPEGYTF. CDR3 bases: TGTGCCAGCAGTGATCCCGGGACGCCCGAGGGCTACACCTTC.

This rearrangement joins TRBV7-2 to TRBJ1-5; TRBD1 is a possible D gene (5 bases). Germline-derived CDR1 and CDR2 are SGHTA and FQGNSA. The CDR3 extends over 14 amino acids. V was cut by 5 bases and J by 4 bases, with 12 bases left in between. CDR3 region: CASSVGRGNQPQHF. The CDR3 nucleotides are TGTGCCAGCAGCGTCGGACGGGGGAATCAGCCCCAGCATTTT.

CDR3 nucleotide sequence: TGTGCCAGCAGTGATCGGGGGATTGGGGAAAAACTGTTTTTT. It encodes CASSDRGIGEKLFF. The chain has TRBV6-1 and TRBJ1-4, with D maybe TRBD1 (5 bases). Trimming stripped 3 bases from V and 8 bases from J, with 13 bases between. The CDR3 has 14 residues. CDR1 is MNHNS, CDR2 SASEGT, per germline.

This chain uses TRBV6-1 with TRBJ1-2, with TRBD1 matching over 9 bases. The germline V gene encodes CDR1 MNHNS and CDR2 SASEGT. Losses at the gene ends were 6 bases for V and 6 bases for J; bases not matched to a gene: 5. The CDR3 runs to 13 residues. CDR3: CASRGQGGDGYTF. In nucleotides, the CDR3 is TGTGCCAGCAGGGGACAGGGAGGAGATGGCTACACCTTC.

This rearrangement joins TRBV7-6 to TRBJ2-5, with D perhaps TRBD1 or TRBD2 (5 bases each). Germline CDR1 is SGHVS and CDR2 is FNYEAQ. With 1 base removed from V and 4 bases from J, the gap between germline ends came to 13 bases. The CDR3 is 15 amino acids. This CDR3 is CASSLDGGRGETQYF. The CDR3 nucleotides are TGTGCCAGCAGCTTAGATGGAGGAAGGGGAGAGACCCAGTACTTC.

The genes are TRBV11-2 and TRBJ2-5; D gene uncertain. The CDR3 contains 14 residues. Deletions cut 2 bases from V and 5 bases from J, with 12 bases between. Germline V CDR1 and CDR2: SGHAT, FQNNGV. CDR3 amino acids: CASSLLLFGETQYF. The CDR3 DNA reads TGTGCCAGCAGCTTATTACTATTTGGGGAGACCCAGTACTTC.